This entry is about one T cell receptor (beta chain). Its specific antigen is unknown. Per-nucleotide qualities are absent, and no much larger clonotype sits a single base away. One collaborating source in Seattle enrolled patients during active infection and followed them longitudinally through the course of disease. Each collaborating institution followed its own protocols to collect whole blood in K2EDTA tubes. For TCRbeta analysis, collaborators shipped samples as frozen whole blood, isolated PBMCs, or DNA extracted from either of those sample types. Germline trimming amounts to 5 bases on V and 4 bases on J, with 6 as the count of junction bases outside the gene matches. Taken from cysteine to phenylalanine, the CDR3 has 15 residues. This entry keeps only the CDR3 DNA: 45 bases, framed from base 1. For CDR1 and CDR2, the germline V gene (reference sequence) lists SEHNR and FQNEAQ. The immunoSEQ Assay, a bias-controlled multiplex PCR, was used to amplify TCRbeta CDR3 regions from genomic DNA. Turning to the authors' computational methods: Within the assay, amplification of reference gene primers was used to estimate how many nucleated cells each sample contained. To quantify the absolute abundance of each unique TCRbeta CDR3 rearrangement, sequence reads were collapsed and filtered. For each sample, productive Simpson clonality was calculated by taking the square root of Simpson's diversity index across productive rearrangements. In TCRdb, the immuneACCESS table is reduced to in-frame sequences with V and J assigned. These tables do not hold every clone; where another copy was compared, an unresolved V gene accounts for under half, and the others remain unexplained. V and J calls and clone size come straight from that table; D and trimming were deduced from the DNA. The table for this sample lists 200,000 to 300,000 clones; about four fifths of them were counted only once. Clones ranked in the top ten supply roughly 7.4% of the sample.

This specimen comes from a study of blood T cell repertoires in COVID-19 (dated by TCRdb to 2018 to 2020). About the investigation overall: The collaborator samples originated in the United States, Italy and Spain and spanned the acute and convalescent phases of COVID-19. The prospective study material was composed of cDNA or gDNA derived from T cells, B-cell-depleted T cells, or PBMCs. The repertoires were released in a freely available public database intended as a resource for research on the immune response to SARS-CoV-2. Where available, HLA class I and class II types were obtained from metadata supplied by the sample provider rather than from assay-based typing. Samples came from the ongoing ImmuneRACE study (first 160 participants) plus 1,254 subjects from 6 global collaborators. The dataset comprised deeply sampled blood TCRbeta repertoires from subjects exposed to, actively infected with, or recovered from COVID-19. Nearly every sample came with metadata listing a de-identified subject ID, COVID-19 status, age in years and sex.

Overall results and qualifications from the work: The amount of clinical and demographic metadata varied by source and participant and was provided uncurated.

The chain links TRBV7-9 with TRBJ1-3; 9 central nucleotides agree with TRBD1. This receptor was identified in a woman at least 80 years old with COVID-19, enrolled during active disease. The sample consisted of peripheral blood. The nucleotide sequence reads as follows: TGTGCCAGCAGCGCCGGGACAGGGAGGGGAAACACCATATATTTT. Its translation is CASSAGTGRGNTIYF. The full variable domain, completed from the reference TRBV7-9 and TRBJ1-3 proteins outside the CDR3, reads DTGVSQNPRHKITKRGQNVTFRCDPISEHNRLYWYRQTLGQGPEFLTYFQNEAQLEKSRLLSDRFSAERPKGSFSTLEIQRTEQGDSAMYLCASSAGTGRGNTIYFGEGSWLTVV.